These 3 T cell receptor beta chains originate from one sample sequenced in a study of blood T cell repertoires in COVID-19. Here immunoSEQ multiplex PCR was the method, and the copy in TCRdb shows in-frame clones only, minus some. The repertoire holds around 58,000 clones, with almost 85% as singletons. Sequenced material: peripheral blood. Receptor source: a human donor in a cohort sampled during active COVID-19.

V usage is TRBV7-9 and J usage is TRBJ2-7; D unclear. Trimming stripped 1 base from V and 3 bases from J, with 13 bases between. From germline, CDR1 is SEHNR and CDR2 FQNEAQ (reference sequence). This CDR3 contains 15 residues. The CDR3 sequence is CASSLGDSLYYEQYF. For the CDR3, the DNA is TGTGCCAGCAGCTTAGGCGACTCCCTTTACTACGAGCAGTACTTC.

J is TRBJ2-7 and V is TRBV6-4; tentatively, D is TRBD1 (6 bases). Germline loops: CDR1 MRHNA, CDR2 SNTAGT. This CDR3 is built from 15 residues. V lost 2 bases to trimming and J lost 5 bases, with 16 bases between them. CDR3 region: CASSDLGTRGDEQYF. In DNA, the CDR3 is TGTGCCAGCAGTGACCTGGGGACCAGGGGAGACGAGCAGTACTTC.

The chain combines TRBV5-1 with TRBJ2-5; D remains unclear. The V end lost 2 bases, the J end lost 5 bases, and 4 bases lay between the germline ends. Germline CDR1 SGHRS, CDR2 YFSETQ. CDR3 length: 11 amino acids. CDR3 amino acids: CASSFGETQYF. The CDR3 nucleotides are TGCGCCAGCAGCTTCGGTGAGACCCAGTACTTC.